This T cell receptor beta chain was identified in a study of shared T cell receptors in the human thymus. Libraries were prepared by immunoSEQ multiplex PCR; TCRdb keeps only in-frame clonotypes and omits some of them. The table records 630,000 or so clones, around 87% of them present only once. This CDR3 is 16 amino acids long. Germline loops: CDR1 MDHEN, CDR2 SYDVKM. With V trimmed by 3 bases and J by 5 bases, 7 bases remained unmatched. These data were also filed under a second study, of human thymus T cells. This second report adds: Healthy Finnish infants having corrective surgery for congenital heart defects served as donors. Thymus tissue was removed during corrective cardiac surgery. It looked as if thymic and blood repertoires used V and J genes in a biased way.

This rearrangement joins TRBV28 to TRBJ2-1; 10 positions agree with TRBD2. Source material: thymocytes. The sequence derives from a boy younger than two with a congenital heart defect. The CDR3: CASSFSGTSANNEQFF. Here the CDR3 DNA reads TGTGCCAGCAGTTTTTCCGGGACTAGCGCCAACAATGAGCAGTTCTTC. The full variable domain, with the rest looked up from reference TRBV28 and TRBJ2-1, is DVKVTQSSRYLVKRTGEKVFLECVQDMDHENMFWYRQDPGLGLRLIYFSYDVKMKEKGDIPEGYSVSREKKERFSLILESASTNQTSMYLCASSFSGTSANNEQFFGPGTRLTVL.